This T cell receptor beta chain originates from a study of cytomegalovirus exposure and HLA in healthy donors. Amplification used 60 Vbeta primers and 13 Jbeta primers. Data came from immunoSEQ multiplex PCR; TCRdb stores just in-frame clones and leaves some out. Here the sample spans some 160,000 clones, 80% to 85% being singletons. The CDR3 extends over 12 amino acids. Germline CDR1 MNHEY, CDR2 SMNVEV (reference sequence). Trimming shortened V by 7 bases and J by 6 bases, and 10 bases separated the two germline ends. This clone was seen a few times. This chain links TRBV27 with TRBJ1-5; a weak D match, TRBD1 (5 bases). Sequencing was carried out using PBMCs. The TCR comes from a male donor in good health and CMV-seropositive. The CDR3 protein is CASTSGGQPQHF. In DNA form, the CDR3 reads TGTGCCAGCACCTCGGGGGGTCAGCCCCAGCATTTT.